This TCR beta chain came from a study of T-cell memory formation after mild COVID-19. Study-wide background: TCR clustering was largely donor specific. Study outcomes and limitations: Day 15 to 85 contracting clones showed balanced CD4/CD8; later expanders leaned CD4+. Among clones peaking at day 37 in the second wave, SARS-CoV-2 specificity remained unconfirmed.

CDR1 is MNHEY and CDR2 is SVGEGT in the germline V gene. This CDR3 has 15 amino acids. Trimming cost V 1 base and J 0 bases, with 7 bases left between them. This clonotype has just a few counts. Its specificity is unknown. TCRdb independently ran MiXCR on the 5' RACE reads; one entry per CDR3 protein. The sample consists of 190,000 or so distinct CDR3 sequences, about a fifth of them appearing once. This chain joins TRBV6-2 or TRBV6-3 and TRBJ1-5; no firm D call. Sequencing was performed on PBMCs or a T cell subset sorted from them (not recorded which). The sequence came from an adult woman who had mild COVID-19 (a few samples of this study predate the infection). Cell type and time point are not known. As DNA, the CDR3 is TGTGCCAGCAGTTACTTTGACAATAGCAATCAGCCCCAGCATTTT. Translated: CASSYFDNSNQPQHF.